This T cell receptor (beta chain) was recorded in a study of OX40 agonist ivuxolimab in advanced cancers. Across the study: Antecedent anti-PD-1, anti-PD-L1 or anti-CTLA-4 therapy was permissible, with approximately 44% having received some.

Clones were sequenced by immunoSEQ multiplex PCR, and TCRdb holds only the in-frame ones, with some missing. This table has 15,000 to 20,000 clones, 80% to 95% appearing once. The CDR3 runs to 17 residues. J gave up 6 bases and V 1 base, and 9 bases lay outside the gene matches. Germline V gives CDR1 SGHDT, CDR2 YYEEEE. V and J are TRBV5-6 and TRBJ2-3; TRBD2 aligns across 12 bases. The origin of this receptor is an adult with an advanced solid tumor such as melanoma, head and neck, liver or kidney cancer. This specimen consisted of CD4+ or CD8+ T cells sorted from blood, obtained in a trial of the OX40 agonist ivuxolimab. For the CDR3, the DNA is TGTGCCAGCAGCTTGCTCTCTCTAGCGGGGGGGTTTGATACGCAGTATTTT. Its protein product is CASSLLSLAGGFDTQYF. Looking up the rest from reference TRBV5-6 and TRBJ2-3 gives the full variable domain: DAGVTQSPTHLIKTRGQQVTLRCSPKSGHDTVSWYQQALGQGPQFIFQYYEEEERQRGNFPDRFSGHQFPNYSSELNVNALLLGDSALYLCASSLLSLAGGFDTQYFGPGTRLTVL.